This is a list of T cell receptor beta chains from one sample in a study of blood T cell repertoires in COVID-19. The protocol was immunoSEQ multiplex PCR, while the TCRdb copy is restricted to in-frame clones and leaves out a portion. Of tens of thousands of clones in the sample, approximately 77% were seen once. Sample: peripheral blood. Receptor source: a man between 65 and 80 years old with COVID-19, enrolled during active disease. CDR3s include the opening cysteine and the closing phenylalanine or tryptophan. A D gene is named only where the DNA matches it firmly. Clone sizes are given selectively: once, few, many, or a class where the clone is expanded.

D gene: NA
V gene: TRBV28
clone size: NA
J gene: TRBJ1-3
CDR3 protein: CASSLSLGSSGNTIYF
CDR3 DNA: TGTGCCAGCAGTTTATCTTTAGGGAGCTCTGGAAACACCATATATTTT

D gene: NA
V gene: TRBV9
clone size: once
J gene: TRBJ2-2
CDR3 protein: CASSVSKQGAPGGAGELFF
CDR3 DNA: TGTGCCAGCAGCGTATCCAAACAGGGGGCTCCCGGGGGGGCCGGGGAGCTGTTTTTT

D gene: TRBD1
V gene: TRBV3-1/TRBV3-2
clone size: few
J gene: TRBJ1-6
CDR3 protein: CASSPGGFGNSPLHF
CDR3 DNA: TGTGCCAGCAGCCCAGGGGGATTTGGGAATTCACCCCTCCACTTT

D gene: TRBD1
V gene: TRBV28
clone size: NA
J gene: TRBJ1-2
CDR3 protein: CATDHRGGGYTF
CDR3 DNA: TGTGCCACCGATCACAGGGGAGGTGGCTACACCTTC

D gene: NA
V gene: TRBV6-5
clone size: NA
J gene: TRBJ1-6
CDR3 protein: CASSFSAGGNSPLHF
CDR3 DNA: TGTGCCAGCAGCTTTTCGGCGGGGGGAAATTCACCCCTCCACTTT

D gene: TRBD2
V gene: TRBV3-1/TRBV3-2
clone size: NA
J gene: TRBJ2-2
CDR3 protein: CASSQLWTSGGGELFF
CDR3 DNA: TGTGCCAGCAGCCAACTCTGGACTAGCGGGGGCGGGGAGCTGTTTTTT

D gene: NA
V gene: TRBV5-6
clone size: NA
J gene: TRBJ1-2
CDR3 protein: CASSYPGQDNGYTF
CDR3 DNA: TGTGCCAGCAGCTACCCGGGACAAGACAATGGCTACACCTTC

D gene: NA
V gene: TRBV28
clone size: NA
J gene: TRBJ1-2
CDR3 protein: CASSLDRNYGYTF
CDR3 DNA: TGTGCCAGCAGTTTAGACAGGAACTATGGCTACACCTTC

D gene: TRBD1
V gene: TRBV5-5
clone size: NA
J gene: TRBJ1-2
CDR3 protein: CASSSQLSGQGNYGYTF
CDR3 DNA: TGTGCCAGCAGTTCTCAGCTCTCCGGACAGGGAAACTATGGCTACACCTTC

D gene: NA
V gene: TRBV2
clone size: NA
J gene: TRBJ1-6
CDR3 protein: CASSEGLVYSPLHF
CDR3 DNA: TGTGCCAGCAGCGAGGGACTTGTCTATTCACCCCTCCACTTT

D gene: TRBD2
V gene: TRBV7-2
clone size: NA
J gene: TRBJ2-1
CDR3 protein: CASSPGALRTSGNNEQFF
CDR3 DNA: TGTGCCAGCAGCCCAGGGGCCCTAAGGACTAGCGGGAACAATGAGCAGTTCTTC

D gene: NA
V gene: TRBV27
clone size: NA
J gene: TRBJ2-7
CDR3 protein: CASGRRTYEQYF
CDR3 DNA: TGTGCCAGCGGCAGAAGAACCTACGAGCAGTACTTC

D gene: TRBD1
V gene: TRBV18
clone size: NA
J gene: TRBJ2-7
CDR3 protein: CASSRGQGAYEQYF
CDR3 DNA: TGTGCCAGCTCACGCGGACAGGGGGCCTACGAGCAGTACTTC

D gene: NA
V gene: TRBV9
clone size: few
J gene: TRBJ1-4
CDR3 protein: CASSVAAGTTGEKLFF
CDR3 DNA: TGTGCCAGCAGCGTAGCTGCCGGGACTACGGGTGAAAAACTGTTTTTT

D gene: TRBD2
V gene: TRBV24-1
clone size: once
J gene: TRBJ2-7
CDR3 protein: CATSDSGREFYEQYF
CDR3 DNA: TGTGCCACCAGTGATTCGGGGCGGGAGTTCTACGAGCAGTACTTC

D gene: TRBD1
V gene: TRBV18
clone size: few
J gene: TRBJ2-1
CDR3 protein: CASSPQGADNEQFF
CDR3 DNA: TGTGCCAGCTCACCACAGGGGGCGGACAATGAGCAGTTCTTC

D gene: NA
V gene: TRBV25-1
clone size: NA
J gene: TRBJ1-1
CDR3 protein: CASSEGFTQGHPEAFF
CDR3 DNA: TGTGCCAGCAGTGAAGGCTTTACACAGGGTCACCCTGAAGCTTTCTTT